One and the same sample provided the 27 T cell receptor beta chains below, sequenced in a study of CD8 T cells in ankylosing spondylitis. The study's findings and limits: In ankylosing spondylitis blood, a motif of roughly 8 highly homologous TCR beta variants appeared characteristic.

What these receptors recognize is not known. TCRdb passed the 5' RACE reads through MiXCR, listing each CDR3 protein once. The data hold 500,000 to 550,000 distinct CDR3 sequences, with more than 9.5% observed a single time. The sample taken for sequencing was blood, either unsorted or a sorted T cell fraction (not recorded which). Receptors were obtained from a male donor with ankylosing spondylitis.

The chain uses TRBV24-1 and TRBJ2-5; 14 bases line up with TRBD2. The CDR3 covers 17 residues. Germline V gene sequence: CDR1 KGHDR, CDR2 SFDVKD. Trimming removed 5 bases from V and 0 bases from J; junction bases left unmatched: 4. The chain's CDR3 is CATSGPGLAGDQETQYF. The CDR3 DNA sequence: TGTGCCACCAGTGGCCCGGGACTAGCGGGGGACCAAGAGACCCAGTACTTC.

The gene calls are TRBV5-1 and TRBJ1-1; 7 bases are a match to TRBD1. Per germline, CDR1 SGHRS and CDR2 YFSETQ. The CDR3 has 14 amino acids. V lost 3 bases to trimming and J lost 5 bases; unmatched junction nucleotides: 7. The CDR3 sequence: CASSWEGAGTEAFF. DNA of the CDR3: TGCGCCAGCAGCTGGGAGGGGGCAGGGACTGAAGCTTTCTTT.

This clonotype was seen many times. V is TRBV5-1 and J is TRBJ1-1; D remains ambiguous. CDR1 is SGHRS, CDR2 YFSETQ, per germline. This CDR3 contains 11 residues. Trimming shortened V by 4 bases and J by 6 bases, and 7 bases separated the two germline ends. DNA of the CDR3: TGCGCCAGCAGCGAAGACGCTGAAGCTTTCTTT. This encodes CASSEDAEAFF.

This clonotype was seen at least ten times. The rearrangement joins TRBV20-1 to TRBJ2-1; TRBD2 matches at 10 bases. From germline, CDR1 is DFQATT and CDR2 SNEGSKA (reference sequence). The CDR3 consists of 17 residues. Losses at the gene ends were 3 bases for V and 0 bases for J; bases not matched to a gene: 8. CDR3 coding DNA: TGCAGTGCTAGTATAGCGGGAGGCTTGGTCTCCTACAATGAGCAGTTCTTC. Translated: CSASIAGGLVSYNEQFF.

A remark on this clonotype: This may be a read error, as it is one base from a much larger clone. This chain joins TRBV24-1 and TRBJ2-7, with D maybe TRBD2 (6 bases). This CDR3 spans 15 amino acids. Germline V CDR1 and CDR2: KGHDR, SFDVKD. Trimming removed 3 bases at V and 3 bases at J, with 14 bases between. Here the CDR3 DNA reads TGTGCCACCAGTGATGCGACTAGTTCCTTCTACGAGCAGTACGTC. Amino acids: CATSDATSSFYEQYV.

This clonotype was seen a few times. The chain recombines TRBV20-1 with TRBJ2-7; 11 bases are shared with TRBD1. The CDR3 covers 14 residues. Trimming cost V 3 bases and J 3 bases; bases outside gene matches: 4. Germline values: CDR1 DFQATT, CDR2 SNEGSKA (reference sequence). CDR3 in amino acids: CSASLGTGGYEQYF. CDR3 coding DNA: TGCAGTGCTAGCCTCGGGACAGGGGGCTACGAGCAGTACTTC.

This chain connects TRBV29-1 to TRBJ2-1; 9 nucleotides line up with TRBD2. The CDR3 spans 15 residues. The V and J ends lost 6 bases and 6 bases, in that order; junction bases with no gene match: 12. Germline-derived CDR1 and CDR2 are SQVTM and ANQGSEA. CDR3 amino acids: CSVAEGWRGGNEQFF. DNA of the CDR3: TGCAGCGTGGCTGAGGGGTGGCGGGGGGGCAATGAGCAGTTCTTC.

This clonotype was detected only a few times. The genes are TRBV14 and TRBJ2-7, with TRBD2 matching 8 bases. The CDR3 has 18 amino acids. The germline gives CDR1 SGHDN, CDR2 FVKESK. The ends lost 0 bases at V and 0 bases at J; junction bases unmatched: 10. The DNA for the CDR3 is TGTGCCAGCAGCCAAGATACGGTAGCGGGATTAAGCTCCTACGAGCAGTACTTC. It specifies CASSQDTVAGLSSYEQYF.

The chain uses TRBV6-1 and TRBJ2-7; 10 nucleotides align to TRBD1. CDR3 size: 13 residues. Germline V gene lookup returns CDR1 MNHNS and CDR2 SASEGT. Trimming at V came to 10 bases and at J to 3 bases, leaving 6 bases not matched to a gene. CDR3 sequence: CATTGTGVYEQYV. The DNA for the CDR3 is TGTGCCACCACGGGGACAGGGGTCTACGAGCAGTACGTC.

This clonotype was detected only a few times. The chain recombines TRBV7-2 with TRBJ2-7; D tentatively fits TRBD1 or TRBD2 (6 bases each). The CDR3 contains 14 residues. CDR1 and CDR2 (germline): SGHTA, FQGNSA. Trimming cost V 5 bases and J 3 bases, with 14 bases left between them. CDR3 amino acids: CASSLDYRDYEQYF. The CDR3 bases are TGTGCCAGCAGCCTGGACTACAGGGACTACGAGCAGTACTTC. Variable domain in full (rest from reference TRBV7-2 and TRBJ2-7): GAGVSQSPSNKVTEKGKDVELRCDPISGHTALYWYRQSLGQGLEFLIYFQGNSAPDKSGLPSDRFSAERTGGSVSTLTIQRTQQEDSAVYLCASSLDYRDYEQYFGPGTRLTVT.

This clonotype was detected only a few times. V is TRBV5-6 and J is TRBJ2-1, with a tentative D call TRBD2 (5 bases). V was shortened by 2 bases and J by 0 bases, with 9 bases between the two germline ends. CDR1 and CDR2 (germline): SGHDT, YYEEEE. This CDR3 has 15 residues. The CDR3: CASSFDYNSYNEQFF. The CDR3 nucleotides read TGTGCCAGCAGCTTCGACTACAACTCCTACAATGAGCAGTTCTTC. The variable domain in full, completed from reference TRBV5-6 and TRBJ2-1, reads DAGVTQSPTHLIKTRGQQVTLRCSPKSGHDTVSWYQQALGQGPQFIFQYYEEEERQRGNFPDRFSGHQFPNYSSELNVNALLLGDSALYLCASSFDYNSYNEQFFGPGTRLTVL.

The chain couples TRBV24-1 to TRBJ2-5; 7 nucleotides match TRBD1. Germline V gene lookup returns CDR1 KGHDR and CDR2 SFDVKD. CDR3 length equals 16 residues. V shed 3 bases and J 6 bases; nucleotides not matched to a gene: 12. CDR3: CATSDPRDSGLQTQYF. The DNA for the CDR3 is TGTGCCACCAGTGATCCCCGGGACAGTGGCTTGCAGACCCAGTACTTC.

CDR3 in DNA: TGTGCCAGCAGTTTCGGGACAGGGGAAAGGAACACTGAAGCTTTCTTT. It encodes CASSFGTGERNTEAFF. This chain uses TRBV6-5 with TRBJ1-1; 10 bases match TRBD1. CDR3 size: 16 residues. Germline V CDR1 and CDR2: MNHEY, SVGAGI. V lost 4 bases and J lost 1; bases outside the gene matches: 6.

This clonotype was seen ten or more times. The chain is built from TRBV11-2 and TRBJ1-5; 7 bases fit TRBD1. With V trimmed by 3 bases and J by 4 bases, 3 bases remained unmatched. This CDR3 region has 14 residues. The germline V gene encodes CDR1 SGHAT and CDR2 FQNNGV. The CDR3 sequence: CASSFGQENQPQHF. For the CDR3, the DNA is TGTGCCAGCAGCTTTGGACAGGAGAATCAGCCCCAGCATTTT. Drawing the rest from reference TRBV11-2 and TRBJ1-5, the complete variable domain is EAGVAQSPRYKIIEKRQSVAFWCNPISGHATLYWYQQILGQGPKLLIQFQNNGVVDDSQLPKDRFSAERLKGVDSTLKIQPAKLEDSAVYLCASSFGQENQPQHFGDGTRLSIL.

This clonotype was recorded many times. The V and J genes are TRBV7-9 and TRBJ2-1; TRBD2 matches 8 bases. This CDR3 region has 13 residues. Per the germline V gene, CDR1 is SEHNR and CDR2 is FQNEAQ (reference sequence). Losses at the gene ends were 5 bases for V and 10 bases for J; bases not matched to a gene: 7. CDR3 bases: TGTGCCAGCAGCCCTAGGATAGCGGGGGAGCAGTTCTTC. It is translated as CASSPRIAGEQFF.

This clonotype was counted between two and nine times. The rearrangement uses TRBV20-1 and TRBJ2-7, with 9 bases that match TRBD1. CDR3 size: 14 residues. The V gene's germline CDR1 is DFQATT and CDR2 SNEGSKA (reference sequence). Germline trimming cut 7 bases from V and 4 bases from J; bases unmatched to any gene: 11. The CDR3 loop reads CSGVVLGQGYEQYF. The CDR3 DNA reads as TGCAGTGGAGTCGTACTGGGACAGGGTTACGAGCAGTACTTC.

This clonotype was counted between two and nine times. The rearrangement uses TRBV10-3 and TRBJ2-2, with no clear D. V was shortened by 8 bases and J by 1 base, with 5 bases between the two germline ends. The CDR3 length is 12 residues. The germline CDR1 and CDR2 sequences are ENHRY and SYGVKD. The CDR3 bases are TGTGCCATCTCGCGGAACACCGGGGAGCTGTTTTTT. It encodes CAISRNTGELFF.

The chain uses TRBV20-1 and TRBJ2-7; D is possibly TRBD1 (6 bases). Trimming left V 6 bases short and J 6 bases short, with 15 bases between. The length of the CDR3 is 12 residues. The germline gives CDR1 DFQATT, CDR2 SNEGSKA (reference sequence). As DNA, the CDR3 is TGCAGTGCCACGACAGGACGAGGCGAGCAGTACTTC. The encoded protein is CSATTGRGEQYF.

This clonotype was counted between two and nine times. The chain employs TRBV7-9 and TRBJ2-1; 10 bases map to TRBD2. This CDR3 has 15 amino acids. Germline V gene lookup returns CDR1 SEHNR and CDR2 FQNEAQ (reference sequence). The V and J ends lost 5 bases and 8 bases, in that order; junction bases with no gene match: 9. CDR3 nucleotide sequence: TGTGCCAGCAGCGCCCGGGAAGCGGGAGGGGATGAGCAGTTCTTC. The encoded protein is CASSAREAGGDEQFF.

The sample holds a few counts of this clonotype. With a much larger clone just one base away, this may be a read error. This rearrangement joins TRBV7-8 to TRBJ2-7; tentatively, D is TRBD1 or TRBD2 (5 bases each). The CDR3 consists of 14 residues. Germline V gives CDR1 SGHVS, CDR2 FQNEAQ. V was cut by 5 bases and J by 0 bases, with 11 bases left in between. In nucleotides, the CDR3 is TGTGCCAGCAGCCGAGGGACGGGCTCCTACGAGCAGTACTTC. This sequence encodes CASSRGTGSYEQYF.

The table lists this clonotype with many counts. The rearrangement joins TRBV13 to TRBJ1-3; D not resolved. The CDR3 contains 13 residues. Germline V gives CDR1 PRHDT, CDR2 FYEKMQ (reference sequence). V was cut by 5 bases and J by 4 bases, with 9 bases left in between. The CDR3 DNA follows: TGTGCCAGCAGCCACCGGGCAGGAAACACCATATATTTT. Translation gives CASSHRAGNTIYF.

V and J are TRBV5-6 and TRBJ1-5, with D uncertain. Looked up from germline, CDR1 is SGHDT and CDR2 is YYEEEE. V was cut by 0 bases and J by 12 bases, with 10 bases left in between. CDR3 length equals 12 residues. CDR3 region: CASSLDGRLQHF. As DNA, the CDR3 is TGTGCCAGCAGCTTGGACGGGCGGCTCCAGCATTTT.

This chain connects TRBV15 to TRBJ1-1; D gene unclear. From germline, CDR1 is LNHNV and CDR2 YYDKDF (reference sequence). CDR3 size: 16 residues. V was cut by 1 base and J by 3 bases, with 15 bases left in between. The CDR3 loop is CATSRADLGWDTEAFF. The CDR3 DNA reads TGTGCCACCAGCAGAGCCGACCTAGGTTGGGACACTGAAGCTTTCTTT.

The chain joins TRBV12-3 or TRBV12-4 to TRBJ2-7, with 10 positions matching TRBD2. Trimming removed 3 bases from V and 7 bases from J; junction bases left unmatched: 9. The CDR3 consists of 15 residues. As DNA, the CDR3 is TGTGCCAGCAGTTTCACGGCTAGCGGGAGCAGTGAGCAGTACTTC. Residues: CASSFTASGSSEQYF.

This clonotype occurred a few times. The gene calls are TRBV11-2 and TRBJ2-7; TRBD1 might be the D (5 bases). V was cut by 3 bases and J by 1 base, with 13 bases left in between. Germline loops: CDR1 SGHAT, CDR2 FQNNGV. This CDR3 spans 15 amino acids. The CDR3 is CASSFTTKGSYEQYF. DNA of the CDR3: TGTGCCAGCAGCTTCACGACAAAGGGGTCCTACGAGCAGTACTTC.

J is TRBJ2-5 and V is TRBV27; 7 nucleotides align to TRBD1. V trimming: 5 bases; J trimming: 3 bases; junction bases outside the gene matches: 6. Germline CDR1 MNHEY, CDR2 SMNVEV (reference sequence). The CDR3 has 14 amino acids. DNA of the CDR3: TGTGCCAGCAGTCGCCCCGGACAGGAAGAGACCCAGTACTTC. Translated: CASSRPGQEETQYF.

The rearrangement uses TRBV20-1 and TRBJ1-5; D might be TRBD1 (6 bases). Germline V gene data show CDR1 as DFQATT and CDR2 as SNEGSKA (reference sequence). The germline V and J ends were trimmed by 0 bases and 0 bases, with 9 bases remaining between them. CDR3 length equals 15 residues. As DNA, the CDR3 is TGCAGTGCTAGAGAAACAGGGTATAGCAATCAGCCCCAGCATTTT. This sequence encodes CSARETGYSNQPQHF.